These T cell receptor beta chains were read from a single sample in a study of T cell repertoires in cytomegalovirus infection. TCRdb re-derived calls from the reads in MiXCR, one entry per CDR3 protein. The table records hundreds of thousands of distinct CDR3 sequences, roughly a third of them present only once. No antigen has been identified for these receptors. The sequences come from cultured PBMCs, collected from culture after CMV antigen stimulation. The receptors here all came from a human donor in good health (CMV status not recorded). Some clones in this sample may be carry-over from other donors' samples. Each CDR3 is given with its conserved first and last residue. D genes are given only for firm matches. Some rows mark clone size as missing; the rest say once, few, many or name a class of expanded clone.

clone size,D gene,J gene,V gene,CDR3 DNA,CDR3 protein
NA,NA,TRBJ2-1,TRBV20-1,TGCAGTGCCGCGATTCTGAGGGATGAGCAGTTCTTC,CSAAILRDEQFF
once,TRBD1,TRBJ2-6,TRBV5-1,TGCGCCAGCAGCCACGGACAGGGGAATGGGGCCAACGTCCTGACTTTC,CASSHGQGNGANVLTF
few,NA,TRBJ2-5,TRBV7-2,TGTGCCAGCAGCTTTGGACAGACCCAAGAGACCCAGTACTTC,CASSFGQTQETQYF
NA,TRBD1,TRBJ2-7,TRBV28,TGTGCCAGCAGTTTAGATGTGACAGGGGTCTACGAGCAGTACTTC,CASSLDVTGVYEQYF
NA,TRBD1,TRBJ2-1,TRBV11-3,TGTGCCAGCAGCTTTGGGACAGGGGGATTCTTTGAGCAGTTCTTC,CASSFGTGGFFEQFF
NA,NA,TRBJ2-7,TRBV10-3,TGTGCCATCAGCAACCTAGCAGGTTTCGAGCAGTACTTC,CAISNLAGFEQYF
NA,TRBD1,TRBJ1-6,TRBV20-1,TGCAGTGCTAGAGATCGTGAAGGGACAGGGTATAATTCACCCCTCCACTTT,CSARDREGTGYNSPLHF
NA,TRBD2,TRBJ2-3,TRBV5-1,TGCGCCAGCAGCCCGGTAGCGGGAAGGACAGATACGCAGTATTTT,CASSPVAGRTDTQYF
NA,NA,TRBJ2-3,TRBV6-5,TGTGCCAGCAGTTACTCTCGCGGGACCACAGATACGCAGTATTTT,CASSYSRGTTDTQYF
NA,NA,TRBJ2-7,TRBV6-2/TRBV6-3,TGTGCCAGCAGTTACGGGGCCATTAATCCCCACTTCTACGAGCAGTACTTC,CASSYGAINPHFYEQYF
NA,TRBD1,TRBJ2-2,TRBV12-3/TRBV12-4,TGTGCCAGCAGGGACCGGGACAGGATCCTTTCCGGGGAGCTGTTTTTT,CASRDRDRILSGELFF
few,NA,TRBJ2-3,TRBV6-1,TGTGCCAGCATGGAGGTCCAGACAGATACGCAGTATTTT,CASMEVQTDTQYF
NA,TRBD2,TRBJ2-1,TRBV19,TGTGCCAGTAGTAAGGTGTGGGACGGGAGGTGGTACAATGAGCAGTTCTTC,CASSKVWDGRWYNEQFF
few,TRBD2,TRBJ2-5,TRBV12-3/TRBV12-4,TGTGCCAGCAGTTTATTCCAGCGGGAGATACAAGAGACCCAGTACTTC,CASSLFQREIQETQYF
NA,NA,TRBJ1-4,TRBV5-5,TGTGCCAGCAGCACCGACGGGGACGGAGAAAGACTGTTTTTT,CASSTDGDGERLFF
NA,TRBD2,TRBJ2-3,TRBV14,TGTGCCAGCAGCCAGATGGGGGGGACAGATACGCAGTATTTT,CASSQMGGTDTQYF
few,NA,TRBJ2-6,TRBV27,TGTGCCAGCAGTTCTGGGGTTGGCAACGTCCTGACTTTC,CASSSGVGNVLTF
NA,NA,TRBJ1-3,TRBV30,TGTGCCTGGAGTGTAGGAGGGGGAACTGGAAACACCATATATTTT,CAWSVGGGTGNTIYF
many,TRBD2,TRBJ2-5,TRBV7-2,TGTGCCAGCAGCGCTATAGCGGGAGGGCCCAAAGGGGCCCAGTACTTC,CASSAIAGGPKGAQYF
NA,NA,TRBJ1-1,TRBV6-6,TGTGCCAGCAGACCCGCCGGGGGCACTGAAGCTTTCTTT,CASRPAGGTEAFF
few,TRBD2,TRBJ2-1,TRBV12-3/TRBV12-4,TGTGCCAGCAGTTTCCAGGGGACTAGCGGGAGCAAGGTCAATGAGCAGTTCTTC,CASSFQGTSGSKVNEQFF
NA,NA,TRBJ2-1,TRBV19,TGTGCCAGTAGTATAGTATGGTCGGGGTCGGACAATGAGCAGTTCTTC,CASSIVWSGSDNEQFF
NA,NA,TRBJ2-1,TRBV19,TGTGCCACCACGAAGGACGGTTACAATGAGCAGTTCTTC,CATTKDGYNEQFF
many,NA,TRBJ2-1,TRBV6-1,TGTGCCAGCAACCCGTCATGGTCCAATGAGCAGTTCTTC,CASNPSWSNEQFF
few,NA,TRBJ2-6,TRBV28,TGTGCCAGCAGGATTCCTGGGGCCAACGTCCTGACTTTC,CASRIPGANVLTF
many,NA,TRBJ2-3,TRBV7-2,TGTGCCAGCAGCTTAGATGAGAGTATCACAGATACGCAGTATTTT,CASSLDESITDTQYF
few,TRBD1,TRBJ1-3,TRBV20-1,TGCAGCGCGAAACAGGGGAACACCATATATTTT,CSAKQGNTIYF
few,TRBD2,TRBJ2-2,TRBV7-8,TGTGCCAGCAGCAGGTCACGACTAGCGGGATGGAAATTGGGCACCGGGGAGCTGTTTTTT,CASSRSRLAGWKLGTGELFF
NA,TRBD1,TRBJ1-1,TRBV29-1,TGCAGCGTTGTTGACAGGGGGCCGGTTGTGGTAGCTGAAGCTTTCTTT,CSVVDRGPVVVAEAFF
few,TRBD1,TRBJ2-5,TRBV24-1,TGTGCCACCAATGACTCGGGACAGGAAGAGACCCAGTACTTC,CATNDSGQEETQYF
NA,NA,TRBJ2-5,TRBV4-1,TGCGCCAGCAGCCAAGAGGGTCTCCAAGAGACCCAGTACTTC,CASSQEGLQETQYF
NA,TRBD1,TRBJ2-5,TRBV7-2,TGTGCCAGCAGCTTAGGGGACAGATTGGGGGAGACCCAGTACTTC,CASSLGDRLGETQYF